These 14 T cell receptor beta chains originate from one sample sequenced in a study of T cells after yellow fever vaccination. TCRdb fed the 5' RACE reads into MiXCR, producing one record per CDR3 protein. In the table there are about 340,000 distinct CDR3 sequences, about 4% of which are singletons. The material was PBMCs, obtained 5 days after the yellow fever booster vaccination. The receptors stem from a man aged 18-30 years who received the YFV17D yellow fever vaccine.

In this sample, this clonotype turned up many times. This chain joins TRBV18 and TRBJ2-2; D is unresolved. The V gene lost 4 bases and the J gene lost 3 bases, with 6 bases spanning the gap. The germline gives CDR1 KGHSH, CDR2 LQKENI. There are 13 residues in the CDR3. CDR3 DNA: TGTGCCAGCTCACAACCGTACACCGGGGAGCTGTTTTTT. This gives the protein CASSQPYTGELFF.

This clonotype has ten or more counts. CDR3 sequence: CASRGLAGEQFF. CDR3 in DNA: TGTGCCAGCAGGGGACTAGCGGGGGAGCAGTTCTTC. This chain connects TRBV6-2 or TRBV6-3 to TRBJ2-1; 13 bases match TRBD2. The V segment lost 6 bases and the J segment 10 bases; nucleotides outside the gene matches: 0. The germline V gene encodes CDR1 MNHEY and CDR2 SVGEGT. The CDR3 loop spans 12 amino acids.

This clonotype appeared many times. The J gene is TRBJ2-3, the V gene TRBV7-2; D is unresolved. The CDR3 sequence is 15 residues long. The ends were cut back, 1 base at V and 4 bases at J, with 12 bases in the middle. Germline CDR1 SGHTA, CDR2 FQGNSA. The CDR3: CASSLDTGSADTQYF. In DNA form, the CDR3 reads TGTGCCAGCAGCTTAGATACGGGCAGCGCAGATACGCAGTATTTT. The variable domain in full, with the rest retrieved from reference TRBV7-2 and TRBJ2-3, is GAGVSQSPSNKVTEKGKDVELRCDPISGHTALYWYRQSLGQGLEFLIYFQGNSAPDKSGLPSDRFSAERTGGSVSTLTIQRTQQEDSAVYLCASSLDTGSADTQYFGPGTRLTVL.

The chain combines TRBV5-6 with TRBJ2-5; 9 nucleotides line up with TRBD1. The CDR3 totals 13 residues. The junction had 4 bases not matched to a gene; V was cut back by 4 bases and J by 6 bases. CDR1 and CDR2 from the germline V gene are SGHDT and YYEEEE. CDR3 sequence reads: CASSQGQGQTQYF. In DNA form, the CDR3 reads TGTGCCAGCAGCCAGGGACAGGGACAGACCCAGTACTTC.

This clonotype was recorded many times. J is TRBJ2-1 and V is TRBV6-5, with 9 bases matching TRBD2. The germline V gene has CDR1 MNHEY and CDR2 SVGAGI. The V and J ends lost 5 bases and 5 bases, in that order; junction bases with no gene match: 7. The CDR3 is 15 residues long. The CDR3 sequence is CASSQTAGGHNEQFF. The CDR3, as DNA: TGTGCCAGCAGTCAAACAGCGGGGGGTCACAATGAGCAGTTCTTC.

The chain employs TRBV2 and TRBJ2-5, with D possibly TRBD2 on 5 matching bases. Germline CDR1 is SNHLY and CDR2 is FYNNEI. The CDR3 runs to 13 residues. Trimming left V 0 bases short and J 7 bases short, with 9 bases between. DNA of the CDR3: TGTGCCAGCAGTGAAGCGCGGGTGGGGACCCAGTACTTC. Protein sequence: CASSEARVGTQYF.

This clonotype has ten or more counts. The chain couples TRBV20-1 to TRBJ1-1; the D gene is possibly TRBD1 (5 bases). The CDR3 has 14 residues. Per germline, CDR1 DFQATT and CDR2 SNEGSKA (reference sequence). Deletions cut 0 bases from V and 4 bases from J, with 12 bases between. The CDR3 DNA sequence: TGCAGTGCTAGAGATAGGGGCAGAGCCACTGAAGCTTTCTTT. Residues: CSARDRGRATEAFF.

The rearrangement joins TRBV5-1 to TRBJ2-5; 7 positions agree with TRBD2. The CDR3 consists of 15 residues. Germline-derived CDR1 and CDR2 are SGHRS and YFSETQ. V shed 0 bases, J shed 4 bases, and the junction held 6 bases outside the gene matches. Here the CDR3 reads CASSLEGGGGETQYF. DNA of the CDR3: TGCGCCAGCAGCTTGGAGGGCGGGGGAGGAGAGACCCAGTACTTC.

This clonotype has at least ten counts. The V and J genes are TRBV27 and TRBJ1-6, with a weak D call TRBD1 (5 bases). Germline V gene sequence: CDR1 MNHEY, CDR2 SMNVEV (reference sequence). Trimming shortened V by 6 bases and J by 0 bases, and 21 bases separated the two germline ends. The CDR3 has 19 residues. The CDR3 coding sequence is TGTGCCAGCAGACCCCGAGGTCGGGGGTTAAGCTCCTATAATTCACCCCTCCACTTT. As protein: CASRPRGRGLSSYNSPLHF.

This chain links TRBV5-6 with TRBJ2-4; D may match TRBD1 or TRBD2 (5 bases each). The CDR3 contains 17 residues. V lost 0 bases and J 0 bases, leaving 13 bases between the germline ends. Germline V CDR1 and CDR2: SGHDT, YYEEEE. The CDR3, as DNA: TGTGCCAGCAGCTTGGTTCGAGGGGCTAGAGCCAAAAACATTCAGTACTTC. Translating it yields CASSLVRGARAKNIQYF. Together with reference TRBV5-6 and TRBJ2-4, the CDR3 gives the full variable domain: DAGVTQSPTHLIKTRGQQVTLRCSPKSGHDTVSWYQQALGQGPQFIFQYYEEEERQRGNFPDRFSGHQFPNYSSELNVNALLLGDSALYLCASSLVRGARAKNIQYFGAGTRLSVL.

This clonotype was picked up a small number of times. The chain uses TRBV3-1 and TRBJ2-5; 7 bases are shared with TRBD2. CDR3 length equals 14 residues. The trim removed 3 bases at V and 1 base at J, leaving 2 bases unmatched. Germline-derived CDR1 and CDR2 are LGHDT and YNNKEL (reference sequence). CDR3 in amino acids: CASSHGGGQETQYF. CDR3 nucleotide sequence: TGTGCCAGCAGCCATGGCGGGGGCCAAGAGACCCAGTACTTC.

This clonotype was counted at least ten times. V and J are TRBV20-1 and TRBJ2-3, with D possibly TRBD2 on 5 matching bases. The CDR3 length is 13 residues. The germline V and J ends were trimmed by 6 bases and 4 bases, with 14 bases remaining between them. CDR1 and CDR2 (germline): DFQATT, SNEGSKA (reference sequence). CDR3 in amino acids: CSARTRNADTQYF. The CDR3 nucleotides read TGCAGTGCAAGAACTAGAAACGCAGATACGCAGTATTTT.

This clonotype was recorded a few times. As DNA, the CDR3 is TGTGCCAGCAGCTTAGTGGAGCCTACTACCGAGACCCAGTACTTC. Protein: CASSLVEPTTETQYF. The rearrangement uses TRBV7-9 and TRBJ2-5; D gene ambiguous. V was shortened by 1 base and J by 5 bases, with 14 bases between the two germline ends. Germline lookup yields CDR1 SEHNR and CDR2 FQNEAQ (reference sequence). This CDR3 has 15 amino acids.

This clonotype was found many times. The chain links TRBV21-1 to TRBJ1-6. TRBV21-1 is classified as a pseudogene. This CDR3 is built from 9 residues. CDR3 sequence: CASSGSLHF. The DNA of the CDR3 is TGTGCCAGCAGCGGGTCCCTCCACTTT.